This record concerns one TCR beta chain sequence. Sequencing was performed with immunoSEQ multiplex PCR; in TCRdb, only in-frame clones are kept and a portion is missing. Of about 68,000 clones listed, less than 95% are singletons. This sample stems from a study of T cells after somatic rescue of genetic block. Deletions cut 8 bases from V and 2 bases from J, with 13 bases between. The germline V gene has CDR1 SNHLY and CDR2 FYNNEI. This CDR3 region has 13 residues. The TCR originated in a man aged 35-49 years. The gene calls are TRBV2 and TRBJ2-7; D not resolved. The sample comprised peripheral blood mononuclear cells (PBMCs). Written as DNA, the CDR3 is TGTGCCAGCCAGAGGCCCACACCCTACGAGCAGTACTTC. Translated: CASQRPTPYEQYF.